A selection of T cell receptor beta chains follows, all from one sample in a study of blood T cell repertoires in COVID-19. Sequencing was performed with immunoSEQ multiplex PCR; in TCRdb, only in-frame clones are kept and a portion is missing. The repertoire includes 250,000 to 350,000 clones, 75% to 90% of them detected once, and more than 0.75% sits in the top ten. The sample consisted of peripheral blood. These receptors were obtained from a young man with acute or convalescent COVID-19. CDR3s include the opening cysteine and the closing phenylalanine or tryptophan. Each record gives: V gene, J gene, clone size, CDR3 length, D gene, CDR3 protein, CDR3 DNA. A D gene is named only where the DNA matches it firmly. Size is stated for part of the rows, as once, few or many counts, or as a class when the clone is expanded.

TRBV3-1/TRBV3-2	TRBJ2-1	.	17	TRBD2	CASSHLSGTSGYNEQFF	TGTGCCAGCAGCCACCTTTCCGGGACTAGCGGTTACAATGAGCAGTTCTTC
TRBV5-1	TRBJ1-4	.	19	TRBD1	CASSFRRAGGARLDEKLFF	TGCGCCAGCAGCTTTCGCCGTGCAGGGGGCGCCAGGTTGGATGAAAAACTGTTTTTT
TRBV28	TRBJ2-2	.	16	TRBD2	CASSLNGGAGTGELFF	TGTGCCAGCAGTTTAAACGGGGGGGCGGGCACCGGGGAGCTGTTTTTT
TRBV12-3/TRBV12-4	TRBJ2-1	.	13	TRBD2	CATTSGNNNEQFF	TGTGCCACCACTAGCGGGAATAACAATGAGCAGTTCTTC
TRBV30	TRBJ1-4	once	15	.	CAWSVRTVGNEKLFF	TGTGCCTGGAGTGTAAGGACAGTGGGTAATGAAAAACTGTTTTTT
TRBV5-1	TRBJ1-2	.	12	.	CASSRGAVGYTF	TGCGCCAGCAGCCGGGGGGCCGTTGGCTACACCTTC
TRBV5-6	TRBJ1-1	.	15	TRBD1	CASSWTGVVSTEAFF	TGTGCCAGCAGCTGGACAGGGGTGGTTAGCACTGAAGCTTTCTTT
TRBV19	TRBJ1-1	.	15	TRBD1	CASSNPGGRNTEAFF	TGTGCCAGTAGTAACCCAGGGGGGAGGAACACTGAAGCTTTCTTT
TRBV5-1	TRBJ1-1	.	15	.	CASELLPGGNTEAFF	TGCGCCAGCGAACTATTACCGGGTGGGAACACTGAAGCTTTCTTT
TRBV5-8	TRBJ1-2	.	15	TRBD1	CASSLGGGRVDGYTF	TGTGCCAGCAGCTTGGGAGGGGGCAGGGTCGACGGCTACACCTTC
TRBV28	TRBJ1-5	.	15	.	CASKSDGGANQPQHF	TGTGCCAGCAAATCGGACGGGGGAGCTAATCAGCCCCAGCATTTT
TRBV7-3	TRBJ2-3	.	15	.	CASSLLPGRGDTQYF	TGTGCCAGCAGCCTCCTACCGGGCAGGGGTGATACGCAGTATTTT
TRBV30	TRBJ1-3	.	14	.	CAWSFGGAGNTIYF	TGTGCCTGGAGTTTCGGAGGGGCTGGAAACACCATATATTTT
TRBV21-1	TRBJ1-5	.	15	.	CASSKLVQQNQPQHF	TGTGCCAGCAGCAAACTGGTACAGCAAAATCAGCCCCAGCATTTT
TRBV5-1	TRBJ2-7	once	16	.	CASALLSGALSYEQYF	TGCGCCAGCGCCCTCCTTAGCGGAGCCCTCTCCTACGAGCAGTACTTC
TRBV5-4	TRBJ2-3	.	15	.	CASSPGGTSTDTQYF	TGTGCCAGCAGCCCCGGAGGTACTAGCACAGATACGCAGTATTTT
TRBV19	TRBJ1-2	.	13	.	CASNAREGYGYTF	TGTGCCAGTAACGCCCGCGAGGGCTATGGCTACACCTTC
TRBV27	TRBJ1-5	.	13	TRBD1	CASSFDRDQPQHF	TGTGCCAGCAGTTTCGACAGGGATCAGCCCCAGCATTTT
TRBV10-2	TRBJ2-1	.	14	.	CASSESKAANEQFF	TGCGCCAGCAGTGAGTCGAAAGCGGCCAATGAGCAGTTCTTC
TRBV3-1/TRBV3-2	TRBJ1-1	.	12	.	CASSQEGVKAFF	TGTGCCAGCAGCCAAGAAGGGGTCAAAGCTTTCTTT
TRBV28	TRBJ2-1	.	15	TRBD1	CASSLGQGRYNEQFF	TGTGCCAGCAGTCTCGGACAGGGGAGATACAATGAGCAGTTCTTC
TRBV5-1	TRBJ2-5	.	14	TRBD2	CASRGLALGETQYF	TGCGCCAGCAGGGGACTAGCCTTGGGAGAGACCCAGTACTTC
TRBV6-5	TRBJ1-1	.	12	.	CASLSGKTEAFF	TGTGCCAGCTTGTCAGGGAAGACTGAAGCTTTCTTT
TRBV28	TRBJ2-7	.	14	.	CASSLEFRAYEQYF	TGTGCCAGCAGTTTAGAATTCAGGGCCTACGAGCAGTACTTC
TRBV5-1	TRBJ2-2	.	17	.	CASSLNSGLLNTGELFF	TGCGCCAGCAGCTTGAACTCGGGACTGCTGAACACCGGGGAGCTGTTTTTT
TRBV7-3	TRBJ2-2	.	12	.	CASSRLSGELFF	TGTGCCAGCAGCCGTCTCTCCGGGGAGCTGTTTTTT
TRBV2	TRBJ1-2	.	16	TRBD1	CASSEVVGRQGRGYTF	TGTGCCAGCAGTGAGGTAGTAGGGAGACAGGGTAGAGGCTACACCTTC
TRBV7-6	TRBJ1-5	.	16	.	CASSWGGGRDDQPQHF	TGTGCCAGCAGCTGGGGCGGGGGTCGGGATGATCAGCCCCAGCATTTT
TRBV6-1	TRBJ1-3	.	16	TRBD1	CASSGYRDRVGNTIYF	TGTGCCAGCAGTGGTTACCGGGACAGGGTTGGAAACACCATATATTTT
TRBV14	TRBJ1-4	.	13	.	CASSHEGREKLFF	TGTGCCAGCAGCCATGAGGGTAGAGAAAAACTGTTTTTT